This T cell receptor (beta chain) was sequenced for a study of human T cells and chemical hapten exposure. Study details: Patch tests put 0.01% DPC on the upper back, and the results were checked at 6 days.

Time point meaning: pre-sensitization, week 0. Treatment indicated: therapeutic diphenylcyclopropenone sensitization with weekly scalp DPC. The authors extracted total RNA from unfractionated whole blood. This CDR3 region has 14 residues. CDR1 and CDR2 from the germline V gene are LGHNA and YSLEER. V lost 1 base and J 4 bases, leaving 8 bases between the germline ends. In the library, unique molecular identifiers were attached to individual cDNA molecules. In the original processing: Counts of TCRs in each sample centred on a median of around 96,000 and extended from roughly 25,000 to 750,000. TCRdb recomputed calls from the RACE reads with MiXCR, one row per CDR3 protein. The V and J calls follow TCRdb's processing rather than the paper's. The table lists fewer than 300,000 distinct CDR3 sequences, roughly 8% of them singletons.

Material: whole blood, obtained in connection with sensitization to the hapten diphenylcyclopropenone (DPC). The TCR comes from a man in his late teens or twenties with alopecia areata. Some clones in this sample may be carry-over from other donors' samples. The chain employs TRBV4-3 and TRBJ1-3; no clear D. CDR3 protein: CASSQVNVGNTIYF. In nucleotides, the CDR3 is TGCGCCAGCAGCCAAGTCAATGTCGGAAACACCATATATTTT.